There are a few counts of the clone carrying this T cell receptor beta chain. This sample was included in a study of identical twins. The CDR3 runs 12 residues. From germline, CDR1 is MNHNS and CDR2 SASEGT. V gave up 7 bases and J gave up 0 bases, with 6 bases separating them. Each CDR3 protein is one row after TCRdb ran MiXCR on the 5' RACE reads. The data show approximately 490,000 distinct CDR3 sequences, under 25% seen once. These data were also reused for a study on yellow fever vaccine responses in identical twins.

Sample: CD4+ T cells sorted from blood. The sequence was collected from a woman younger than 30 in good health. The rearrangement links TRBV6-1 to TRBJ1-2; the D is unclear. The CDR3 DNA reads TGTGCCAGCACCCTAGCTAACTATGGCTACACCTTC. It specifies CASTLANYGYTF.